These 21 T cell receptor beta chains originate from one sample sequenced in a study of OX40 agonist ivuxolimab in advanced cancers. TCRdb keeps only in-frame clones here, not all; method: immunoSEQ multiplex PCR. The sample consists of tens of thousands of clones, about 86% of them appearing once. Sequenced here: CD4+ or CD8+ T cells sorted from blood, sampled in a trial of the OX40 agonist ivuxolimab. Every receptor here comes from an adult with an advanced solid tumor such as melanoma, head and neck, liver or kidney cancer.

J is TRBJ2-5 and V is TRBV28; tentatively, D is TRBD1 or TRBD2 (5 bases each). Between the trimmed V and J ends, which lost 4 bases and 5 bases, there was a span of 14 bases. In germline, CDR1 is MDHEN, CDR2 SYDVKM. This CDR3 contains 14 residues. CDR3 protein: CASSSLGTIETQYF. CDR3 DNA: TGTGCCAGCAGTTCCCTCGGGACGATCGAGACCCAGTACTTC.

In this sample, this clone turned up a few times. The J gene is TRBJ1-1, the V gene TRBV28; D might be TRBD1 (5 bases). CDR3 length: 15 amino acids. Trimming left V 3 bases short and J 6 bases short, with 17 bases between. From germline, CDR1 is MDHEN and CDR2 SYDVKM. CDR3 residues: CASSFQDNGWAEAFF. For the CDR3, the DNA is TGTGCCAGCAGTTTTCAGGACAATGGGTGGGCTGAAGCTTTCTTT.

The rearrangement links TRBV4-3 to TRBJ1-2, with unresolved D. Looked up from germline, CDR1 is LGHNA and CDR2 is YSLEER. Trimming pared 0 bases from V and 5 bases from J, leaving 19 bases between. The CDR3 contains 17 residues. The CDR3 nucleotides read TGCGCCAGCAGCCAAGATCTAGGGAGGGCAGAGAAGTATGGCTACACCTTC. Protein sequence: CASSQDLGRAEKYGYTF.

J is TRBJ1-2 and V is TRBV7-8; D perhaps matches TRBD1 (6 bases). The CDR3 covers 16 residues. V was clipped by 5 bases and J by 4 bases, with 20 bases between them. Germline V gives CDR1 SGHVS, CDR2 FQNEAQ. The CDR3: CASSLNAGVDGYGYTF. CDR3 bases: TGTGCCAGCAGCCTCAACGCAGGGGTTGATGGCTATGGCTACACCTTC.

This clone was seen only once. The CDR3 DNA sequence: TGTGCCAGCTCAGTCGACAGGAACCCTTATGTGGGCTACACCTTC. It codes for CASSVDRNPYVGYTF. The chain recombines TRBV18 with TRBJ1-2; TRBD1 is a possible D gene (6 bases). V lost 5 bases and J lost 8, with 21 bases in between. The germline V gene encodes CDR1 KGHSH and CDR2 LQKENI. The CDR3 has 15 residues.

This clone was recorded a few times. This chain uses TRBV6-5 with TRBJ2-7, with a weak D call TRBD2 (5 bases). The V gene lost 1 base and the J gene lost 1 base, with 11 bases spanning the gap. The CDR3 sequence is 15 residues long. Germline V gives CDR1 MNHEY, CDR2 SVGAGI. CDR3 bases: TGTGCCAGCAGTTACTTTGAGGGCGGTTCCTACGAGCAGTACTTC. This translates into CASSYFEGGSYEQYF.

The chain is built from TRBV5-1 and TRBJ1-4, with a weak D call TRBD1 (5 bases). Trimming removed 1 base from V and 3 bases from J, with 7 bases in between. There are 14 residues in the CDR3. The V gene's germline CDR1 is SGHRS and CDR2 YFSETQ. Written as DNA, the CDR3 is TGCGCCAGCAGCTTGTGGGACGCTAATGAAAAACTGTTTTTT. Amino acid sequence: CASSLWDANEKLFF.

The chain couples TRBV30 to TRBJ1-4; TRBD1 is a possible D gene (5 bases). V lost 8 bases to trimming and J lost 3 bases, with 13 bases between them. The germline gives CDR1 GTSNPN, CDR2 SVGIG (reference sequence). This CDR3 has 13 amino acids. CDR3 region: CAQRDGANEKLFF. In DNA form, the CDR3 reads TGTGCCCAAAGGGACGGCGCTAATGAAAAACTGTTTTTT.

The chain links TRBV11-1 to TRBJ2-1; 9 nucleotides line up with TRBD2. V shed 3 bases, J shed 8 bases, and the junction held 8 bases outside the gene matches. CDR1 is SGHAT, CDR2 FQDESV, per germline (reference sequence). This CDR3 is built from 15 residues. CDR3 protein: CASSFFSGSVDEQFF. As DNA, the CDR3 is TGTGCCAGCAGCTTTTTTAGCGGGAGTGTAGATGAGCAGTTCTTC. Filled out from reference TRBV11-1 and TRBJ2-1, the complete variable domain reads EAEVAQSPRYKITEKSQAVAFWCDPISGHATLYWYRQILGQGPELLVQFQDESVVDDSQLPKDRFSAERLKGVDSTLKIQPAELGDSAMYLCASSFFSGSVDEQFFGPGTRLTVL.

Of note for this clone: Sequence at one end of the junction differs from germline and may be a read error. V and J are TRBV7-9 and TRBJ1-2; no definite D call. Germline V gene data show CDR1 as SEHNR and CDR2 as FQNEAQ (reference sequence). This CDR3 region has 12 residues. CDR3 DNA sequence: TGTGCCAGCAGCTTAACTAATTATGGCTACACCTTC. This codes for CASSLTNYGYTF.

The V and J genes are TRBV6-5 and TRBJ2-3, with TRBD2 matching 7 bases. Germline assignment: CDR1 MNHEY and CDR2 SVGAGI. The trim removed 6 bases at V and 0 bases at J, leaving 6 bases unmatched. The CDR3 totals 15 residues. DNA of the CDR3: TGTGCCAGCAGAAGGGACTACCTTAGCACAGATACGCAGTATTTT. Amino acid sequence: CASRRDYLSTDTQYF.

The CDR3 loop reads CASSLEWTGALYEQYF. The CDR3, as DNA: TGTGCCAGCAGCCTGGAATGGACAGGGGCCCTCTACGAGCAGTACTTC. The V and J genes are TRBV5-4 and TRBJ2-7, with 9 bases aligning to TRBD1. There are 16 residues in the CDR3. Germline-derived CDR1 and CDR2 are SGHNT and YYREEE (reference sequence). V gave up 4 bases and J gave up 3 bases; unmatched junction bases: 11.

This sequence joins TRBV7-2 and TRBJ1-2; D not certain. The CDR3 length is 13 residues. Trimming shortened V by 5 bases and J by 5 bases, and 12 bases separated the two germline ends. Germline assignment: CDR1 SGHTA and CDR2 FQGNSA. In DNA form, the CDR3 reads TGTGCCAGCAGCCCAGACGTCCTTTATGGCTACACCTTC. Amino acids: CASSPDVLYGYTF.

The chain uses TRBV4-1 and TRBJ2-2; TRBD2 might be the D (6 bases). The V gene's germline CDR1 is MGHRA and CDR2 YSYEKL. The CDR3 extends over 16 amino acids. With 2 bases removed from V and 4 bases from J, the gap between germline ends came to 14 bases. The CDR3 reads CASSQFAGTVTGELFF. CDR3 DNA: TGCGCCAGCAGCCAATTCGCGGGGACGGTCACCGGGGAGCTGTTTTTT.

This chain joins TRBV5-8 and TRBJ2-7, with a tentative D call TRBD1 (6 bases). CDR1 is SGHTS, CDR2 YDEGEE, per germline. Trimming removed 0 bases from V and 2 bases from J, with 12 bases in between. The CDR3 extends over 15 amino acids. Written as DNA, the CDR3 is TGTGCCAGCAGCTTGGGAGACAGGCACCCCTACGAGCAGTACGTC. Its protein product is CASSLGDRHPYEQYV.

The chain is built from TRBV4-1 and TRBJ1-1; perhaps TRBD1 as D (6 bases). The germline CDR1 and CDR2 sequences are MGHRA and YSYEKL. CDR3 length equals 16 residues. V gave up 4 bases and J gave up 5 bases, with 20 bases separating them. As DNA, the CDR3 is TGCGCCAGCAGCCCCACTGAGACAGGCCCACGGACTGAAGCTTTCTTT. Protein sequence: CASSPTETGPRTEAFF.

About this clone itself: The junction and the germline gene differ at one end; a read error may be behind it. CDR3 amino acids: CSGRGQVELF. The CDR3 DNA is TGCAGCGGGCGGGGGCAGGTAGAGCTCTTC. This chain joins TRBV29-1 and TRBJ2-1; TRBD2 is a possible D gene (7 bases). The CDR3 sequence is 10 residues long. The germline V gene encodes CDR1 SQVTM and CDR2 ANQGSEA.

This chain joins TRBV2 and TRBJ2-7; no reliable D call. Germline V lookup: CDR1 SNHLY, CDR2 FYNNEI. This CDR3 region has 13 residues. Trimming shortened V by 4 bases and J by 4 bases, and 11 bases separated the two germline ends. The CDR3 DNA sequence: TGTGCCAGCAGTGGAATATATGGTTACGAGCAGTACTTC. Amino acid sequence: CASSGIYGYEQYF. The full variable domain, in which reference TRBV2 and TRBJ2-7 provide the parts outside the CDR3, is EPEVTQTPSHQVTQMGQEVILRCVPISNHLYFYWYRQILGQKVEFLVSFYNNEISEKSEIFDDQFSVERPDGSNFTLKIRSTKLEDSAMYFCASSGIYGYEQYFGPGTRLTVT.

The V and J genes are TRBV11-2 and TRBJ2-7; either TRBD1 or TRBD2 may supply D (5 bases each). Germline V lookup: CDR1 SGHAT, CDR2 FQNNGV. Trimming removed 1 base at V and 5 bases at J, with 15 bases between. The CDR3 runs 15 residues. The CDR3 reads CASSLGGAGQDEQYV. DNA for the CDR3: TGTGCCAGCAGCTTAGGAGGGGCAGGCCAAGACGAGCAGTACGTC.

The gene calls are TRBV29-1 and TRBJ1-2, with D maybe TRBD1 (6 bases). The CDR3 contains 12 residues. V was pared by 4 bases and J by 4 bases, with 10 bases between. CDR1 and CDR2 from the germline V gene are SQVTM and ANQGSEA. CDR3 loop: CSVAGRGYGYTF. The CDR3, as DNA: TGCAGCGTTGCTGGCAGGGGCTATGGCTACACCTTC.

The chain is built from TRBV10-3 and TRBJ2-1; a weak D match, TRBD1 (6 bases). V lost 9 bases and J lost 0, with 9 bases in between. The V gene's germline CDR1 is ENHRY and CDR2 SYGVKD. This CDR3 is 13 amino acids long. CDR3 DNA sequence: TGTGCCATTTTGACAGGCTCCTACAATGAGCAGTTCTTC. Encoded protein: CAILTGSYNEQFF.